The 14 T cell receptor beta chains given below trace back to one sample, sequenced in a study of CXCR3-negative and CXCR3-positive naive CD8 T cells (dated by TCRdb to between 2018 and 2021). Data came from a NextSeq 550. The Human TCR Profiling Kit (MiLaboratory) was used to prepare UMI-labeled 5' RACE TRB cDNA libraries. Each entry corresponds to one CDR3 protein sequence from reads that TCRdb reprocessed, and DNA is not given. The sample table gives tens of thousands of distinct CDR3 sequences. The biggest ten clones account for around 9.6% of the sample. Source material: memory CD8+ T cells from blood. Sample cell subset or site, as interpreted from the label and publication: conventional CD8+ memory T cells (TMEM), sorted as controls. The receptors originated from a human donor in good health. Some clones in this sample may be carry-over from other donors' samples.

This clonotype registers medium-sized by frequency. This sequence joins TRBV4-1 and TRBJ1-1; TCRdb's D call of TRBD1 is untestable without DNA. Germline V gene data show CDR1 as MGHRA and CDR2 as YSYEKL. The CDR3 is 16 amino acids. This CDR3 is CASSQKMGRGVTEAFF.

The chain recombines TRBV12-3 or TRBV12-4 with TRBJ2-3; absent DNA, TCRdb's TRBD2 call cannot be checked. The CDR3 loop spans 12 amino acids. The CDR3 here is CASSAVEGTQYF.

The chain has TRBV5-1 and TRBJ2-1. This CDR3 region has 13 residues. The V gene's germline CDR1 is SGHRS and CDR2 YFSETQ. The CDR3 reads CASSLGMQNEQFF.

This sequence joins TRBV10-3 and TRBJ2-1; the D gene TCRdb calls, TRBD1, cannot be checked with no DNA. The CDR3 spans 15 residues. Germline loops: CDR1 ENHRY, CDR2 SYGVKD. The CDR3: CAISESKGGYNEQFF.

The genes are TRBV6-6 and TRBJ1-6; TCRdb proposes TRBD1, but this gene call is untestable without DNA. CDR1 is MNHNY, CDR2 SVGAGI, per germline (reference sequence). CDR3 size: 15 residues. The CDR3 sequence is CASSQYLGGNSPLHF.

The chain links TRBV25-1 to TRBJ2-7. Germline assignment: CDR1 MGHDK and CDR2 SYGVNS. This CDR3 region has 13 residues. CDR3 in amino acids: CASREALLGEQYF.

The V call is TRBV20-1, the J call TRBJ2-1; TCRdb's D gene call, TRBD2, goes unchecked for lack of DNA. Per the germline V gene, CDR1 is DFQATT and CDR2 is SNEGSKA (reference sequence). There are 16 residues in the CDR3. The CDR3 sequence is CSAGSRDEKSYNEQFF.

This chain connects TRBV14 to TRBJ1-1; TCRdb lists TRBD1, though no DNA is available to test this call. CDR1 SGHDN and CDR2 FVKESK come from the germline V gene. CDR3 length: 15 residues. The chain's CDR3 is CASSQDEGEIAEAFF. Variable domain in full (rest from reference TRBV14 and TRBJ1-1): EAGVTQFPSHSVIEKGQTVTLRCDPISGHDNLYWYRRVMGKEIKFLLHFVKESKQDESGMPNNRFLAERTGGTYSTLKVQPAELEDSGVYFCASSQDEGEIAEAFFGQGTRLTVV.

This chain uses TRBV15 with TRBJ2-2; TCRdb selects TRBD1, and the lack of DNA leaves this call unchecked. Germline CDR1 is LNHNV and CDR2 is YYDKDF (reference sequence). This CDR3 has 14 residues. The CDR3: CATSRDRQTGELFF. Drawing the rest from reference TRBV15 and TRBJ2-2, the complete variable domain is DAMVIQNPRYQVTQFGKPVTLSCSQTLNHNVMYWYQQKSSQAPKLLFHYYDKDFNNEADTPDNFQSRRPNTSFCFLDIRSPGLGDTAMYLCATSRDRQTGELFFGEGSRLTVL.

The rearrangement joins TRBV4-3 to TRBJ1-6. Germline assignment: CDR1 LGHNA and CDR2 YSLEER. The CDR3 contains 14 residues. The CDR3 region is CASSPSGYNSPLHF.

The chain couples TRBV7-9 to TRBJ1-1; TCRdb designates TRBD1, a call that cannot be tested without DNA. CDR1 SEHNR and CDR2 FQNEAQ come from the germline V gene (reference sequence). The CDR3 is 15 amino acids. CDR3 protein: CASSLVTGMNTEAFF.

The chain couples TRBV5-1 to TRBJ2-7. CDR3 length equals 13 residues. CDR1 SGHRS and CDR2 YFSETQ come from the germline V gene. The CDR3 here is CASSLDIRYEQYF.

CDR3 sequence: CASSPDRGYYNEQFF. This chain joins TRBV5-1 and TRBJ2-1; the TRBD1 assignment by TCRdb is unverifiable without DNA. The germline V gene has CDR1 SGHRS and CDR2 YFSETQ. The length of the CDR3 is 15 residues.

CDR3 region: CSAQRRLDGASGGRRYEQYF. V and J are TRBV20-1 and TRBJ2-7; TCRdb reports TRBD2, a call that lacks DNA to check it against. CDR1 is DFQATT, CDR2 SNEGSKA, per germline (reference sequence). CDR3 size: 20 residues.